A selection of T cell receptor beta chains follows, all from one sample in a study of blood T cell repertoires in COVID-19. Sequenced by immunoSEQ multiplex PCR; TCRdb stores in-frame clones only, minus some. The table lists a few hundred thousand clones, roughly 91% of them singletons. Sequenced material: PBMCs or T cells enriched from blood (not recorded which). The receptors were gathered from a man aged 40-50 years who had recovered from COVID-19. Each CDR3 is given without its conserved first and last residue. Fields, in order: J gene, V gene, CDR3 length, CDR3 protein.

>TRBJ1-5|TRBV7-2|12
ASSLEGGQKPQH
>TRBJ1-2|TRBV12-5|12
ASGQKDRDRGYT
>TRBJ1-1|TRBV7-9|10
ASSLARSEAF
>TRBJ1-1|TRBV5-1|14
ASSLGLQGAYTEAF
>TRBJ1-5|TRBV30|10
AGGGKNQPQH
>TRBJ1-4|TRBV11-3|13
ASSFPTDSTEKLF
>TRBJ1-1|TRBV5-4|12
ASSKDSANTEAF
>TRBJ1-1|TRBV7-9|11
ASSLQRDTEAF
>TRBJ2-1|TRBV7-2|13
ASSEDGGSYNEQF
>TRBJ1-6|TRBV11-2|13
ASSLLQGATSPLH
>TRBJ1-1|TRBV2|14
ASSEAGADRGPEAF
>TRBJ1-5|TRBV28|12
ASSLTGGNQPQH
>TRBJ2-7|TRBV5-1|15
ASSLSGRGHITGEQY
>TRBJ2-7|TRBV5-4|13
ASSSGLPGTGAQY
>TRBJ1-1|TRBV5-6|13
ASSLEPTRDTEAF
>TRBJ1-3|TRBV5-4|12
ASSLAGLGNTIY
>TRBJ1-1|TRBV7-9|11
ASSYTGVTEAF
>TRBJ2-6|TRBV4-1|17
ASSQDFAGGSIWANVLT
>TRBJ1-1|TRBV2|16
ASSLSPDPKQGGTEAF
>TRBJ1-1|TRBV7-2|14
ASSYISTRGNTEAF
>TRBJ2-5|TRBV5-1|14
ASSISYRRLGETQY
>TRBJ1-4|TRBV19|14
ASSIGGQTTNEKLF
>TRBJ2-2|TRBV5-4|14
ASSLALEGAAGELF
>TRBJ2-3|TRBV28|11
ASSSGSPDTQY
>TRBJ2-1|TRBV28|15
ASSRGTSGKSYNEQF
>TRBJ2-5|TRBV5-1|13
ASSLQTGGAETQY
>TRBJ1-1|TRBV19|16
ASSSPGIPERFPSEAF
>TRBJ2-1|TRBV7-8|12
ASSRLADYNEQF
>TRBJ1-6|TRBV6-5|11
ASSSERYSPLH
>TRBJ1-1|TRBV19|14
ASSARGRGGVTEAF
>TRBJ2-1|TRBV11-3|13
ASSLGGQGGNEQF
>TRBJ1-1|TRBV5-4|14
ASSKGQGAGYTEAF
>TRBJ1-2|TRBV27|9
ASRTGEDYT
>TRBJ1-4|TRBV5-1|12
ASSFPGEHEKLF
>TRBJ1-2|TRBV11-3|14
ASSWGTEYFNYGYT
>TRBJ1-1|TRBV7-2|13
ASSFTGQMNTEAF
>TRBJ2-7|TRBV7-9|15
ASSLILRQGISYEQY
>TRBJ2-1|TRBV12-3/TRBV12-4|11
ASAGGLFNEQF
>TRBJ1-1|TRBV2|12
ASRGQSMNTEAF
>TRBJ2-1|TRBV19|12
ASSARLGTYEQF
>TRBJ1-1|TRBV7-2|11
ASSLAWSNEAF
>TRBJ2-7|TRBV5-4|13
ASSGRQGATYEQY
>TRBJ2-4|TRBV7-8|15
ASSSGTSVDAKNIQY
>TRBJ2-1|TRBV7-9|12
ASSVQGVVYEQF
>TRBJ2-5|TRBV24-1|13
ATSDPGRVEETQY
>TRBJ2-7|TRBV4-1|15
ASSQPTRGSGGYEQY
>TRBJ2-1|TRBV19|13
ASKVFGGASNEQF
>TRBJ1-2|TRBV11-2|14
ASSSPRTGVLWGYT
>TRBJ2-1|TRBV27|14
ASSTTSGSPYNEQF
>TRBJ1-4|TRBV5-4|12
ASSYPHRREKLF
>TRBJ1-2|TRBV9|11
ASSAAGGSGYT
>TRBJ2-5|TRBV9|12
ASSVGTSGVTQY
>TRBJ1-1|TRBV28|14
ASSFGRGLMNTEAF